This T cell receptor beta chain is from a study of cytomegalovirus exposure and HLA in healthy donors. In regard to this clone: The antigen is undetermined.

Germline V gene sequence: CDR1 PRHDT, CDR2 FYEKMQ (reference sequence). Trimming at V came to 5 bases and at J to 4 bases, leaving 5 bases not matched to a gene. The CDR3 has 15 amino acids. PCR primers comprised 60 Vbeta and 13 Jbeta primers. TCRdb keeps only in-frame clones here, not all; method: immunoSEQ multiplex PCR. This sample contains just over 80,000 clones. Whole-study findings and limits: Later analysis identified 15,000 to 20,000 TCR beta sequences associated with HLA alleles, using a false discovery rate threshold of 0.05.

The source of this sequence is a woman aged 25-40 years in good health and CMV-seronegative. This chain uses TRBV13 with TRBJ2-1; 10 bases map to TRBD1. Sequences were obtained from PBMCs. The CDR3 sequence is CASSPDRGAYNEQFF. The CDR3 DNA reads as TGTGCCAGCAGCCCGGACAGGGGGGCTTACAATGAGCAGTTCTTC.